Each of the 6 T cell receptor beta chains below was sequenced from the same sample in a study of T cells after yellow fever vaccination. MiXCR, run by TCRdb on the 5' RACE reads, gives a single entry per CDR3 protein. Seen here are 170,000 or so distinct CDR3 sequences, roughly a tenth observed once, and the top ten hold under 40%. The sequenced sample was CD8+ T cells sorted from PBMCs, obtained 45 days after the yellow fever booster vaccination. The receptors were gathered from a man between 18 and 29 years old who received the YFV17D yellow fever vaccine.

The CDR3 is CASSSGRDPDTQYF. CDR3 in DNA: TGTGCCAGCAGCTCGGGTAGGGACCCAGATACGCAGTATTTT. This chain connects TRBV11-2 to TRBJ2-3; D tentatively fits TRBD1 or TRBD2 (5 bases each). The V and J ends lost 4 bases and 4 bases respectively, with 12 bases between them. CDR3 length equals 14 residues. CDR1 and CDR2 from the germline V gene are SGHAT and FQNNGV.

The chain joins TRBV13 to TRBJ1-5, with D possibly TRBD1 on 5 matching bases. The V end was cut by 3 bases, the J end by 5 bases, with 17 bases between. Germline V gene data show CDR1 as PRHDT and CDR2 as FYEKMQ (reference sequence). There are 16 residues in the CDR3. CDR3 nucleotides: TGTGCCAGCAGCTTGGCCCACGGACAACCGTATCAGCCCCAGCATTTT. Its protein product is CASSLAHGQPYQPQHF. The whole variable domain, filled in from reference TRBV13 and TRBJ1-5, reads AAGVIQSPRHLIKEKRETATLKCYPIPRHDTVYWYQQGPGQDPQFLISFYEKMQSDKGSIPDRFSAQQFSDYHSELNMSSLELGDSALYFCASSLAHGQPYQPQHFGDGTRLSIL.

The sample holds a few counts of this clonotype. The CDR3 DNA sequence: TGCGCCAGCAGCCTTGAGCGGGCGCAGGGTAAATCTGGGGCCAACGTCCTGACTTTC. Residues: CASSLERAQGKSGANVLTF. This chain connects TRBV4-1 to TRBJ2-6; perhaps TRBD2 as D (6 bases). The CDR3 totals 19 residues. CDR1 and CDR2 from the germline V gene are MGHRA and YSYEKL. Trimming removed 4 bases from V and 1 base from J, with 20 bases in between.

This clonotype has just a few counts. V gene TRBV18 combines with J gene TRBJ2-7; D is undetermined. Germline lookup yields CDR1 KGHSH and CDR2 LQKENI. CDR3 size: 11 residues. The V end lost 3 bases, the J end lost 6 bases, and 6 bases lay between the germline ends. The DNA of the CDR3 is TGTGCCAGCTCACCGGGGATCGAGCAGTACGTC. Protein: CASSPGIEQYV.

This clonotype turned up a few times. The V gene is TRBV14, the J gene TRBJ1-6, with a possible D match to TRBD1 (6 bases). V lost 1 base and J lost 0, with 13 bases in between. The CDR3 is 18 amino acids. Germline CDR1 reads SGHDN; CDR2 reads FVKESK. The CDR3 loop reads CASSQARTESSYNSPLHF. The CDR3, as DNA: TGTGCCAGCAGCCAAGCCCGGACAGAAAGCTCCTATAATTCACCCCTCCACTTT.

The chain joins TRBV11-2 to TRBJ2-3; a possible D gene is TRBD2 (6 bases). Germline loops: CDR1 SGHAT, CDR2 FQNNGV. The CDR3 has 18 residues. V was cut by 1 base and J by 2 bases, with 19 bases left in between. CDR3 loop: CASSLGMGRAGFTDTQYF. The CDR3 nucleotides are TGTGCCAGCAGCTTAGGAATGGGTAGGGCGGGGTTCACAGATACGCAGTATTTT.